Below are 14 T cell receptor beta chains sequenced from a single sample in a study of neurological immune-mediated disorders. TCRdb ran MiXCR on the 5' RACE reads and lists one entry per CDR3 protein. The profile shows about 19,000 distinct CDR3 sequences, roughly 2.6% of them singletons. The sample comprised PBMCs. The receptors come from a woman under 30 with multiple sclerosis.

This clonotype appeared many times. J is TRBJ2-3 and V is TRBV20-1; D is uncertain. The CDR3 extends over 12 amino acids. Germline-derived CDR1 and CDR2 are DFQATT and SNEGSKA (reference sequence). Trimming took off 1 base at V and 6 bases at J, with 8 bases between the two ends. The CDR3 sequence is CSARGARDTQYF. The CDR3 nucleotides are TGCAGTGCTAGAGGAGCTCGGGATACGCAGTATTTT.

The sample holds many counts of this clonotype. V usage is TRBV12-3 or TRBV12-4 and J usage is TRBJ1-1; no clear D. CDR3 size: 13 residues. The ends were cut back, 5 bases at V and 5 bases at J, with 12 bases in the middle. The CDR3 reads CASSAGPSTEAFF. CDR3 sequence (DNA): TGTGCCAGCAGTGCCGGACCGAGTACTGAAGCTTTCTTT.

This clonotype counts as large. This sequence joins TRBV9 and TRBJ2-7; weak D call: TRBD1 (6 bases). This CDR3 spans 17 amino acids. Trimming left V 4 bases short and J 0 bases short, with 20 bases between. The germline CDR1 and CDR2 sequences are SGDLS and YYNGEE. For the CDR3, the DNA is TGTGCCAGCAGCCCATCCGGGACACTCAAGGGCTCCTACGAGCAGTACTTC. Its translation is CASSPSGTLKGSYEQYF.

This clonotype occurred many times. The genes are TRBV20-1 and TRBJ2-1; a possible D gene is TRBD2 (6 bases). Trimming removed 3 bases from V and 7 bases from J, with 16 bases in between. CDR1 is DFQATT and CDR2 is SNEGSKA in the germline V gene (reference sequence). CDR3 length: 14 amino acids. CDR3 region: CSASRDSSLNEQFF. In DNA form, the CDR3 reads TGCAGTGCTAGTCGGGACTCCTCACTAAATGAGCAGTTCTTC.

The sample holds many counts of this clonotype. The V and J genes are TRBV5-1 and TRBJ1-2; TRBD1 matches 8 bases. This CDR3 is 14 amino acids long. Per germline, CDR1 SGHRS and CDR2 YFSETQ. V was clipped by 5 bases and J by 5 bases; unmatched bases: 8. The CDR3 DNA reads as TGCGCCAGCAGAAAACGGACAGGGCCTTATGGCTACACCTTC. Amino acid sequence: CASRKRTGPYGYTF.

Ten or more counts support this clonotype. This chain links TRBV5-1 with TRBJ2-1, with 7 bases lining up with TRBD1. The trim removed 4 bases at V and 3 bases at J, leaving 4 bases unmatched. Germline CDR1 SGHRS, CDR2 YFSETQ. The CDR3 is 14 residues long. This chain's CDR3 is CASSRQGDYNEQFF. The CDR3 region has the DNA TGCGCCAGCAGCCGCCAGGGGGACTACAATGAGCAGTTCTTC. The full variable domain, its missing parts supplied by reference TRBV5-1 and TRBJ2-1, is KAGVTQTPRYLIKTRGQQVTLSCSPISGHRSVSWYQQTPGQGLQFLFEYFSETQRNKGNFPGRFSGRQFSNSRSEMNVSTLELGDSALYLCASSRQGDYNEQFFGPGTRLTVL.

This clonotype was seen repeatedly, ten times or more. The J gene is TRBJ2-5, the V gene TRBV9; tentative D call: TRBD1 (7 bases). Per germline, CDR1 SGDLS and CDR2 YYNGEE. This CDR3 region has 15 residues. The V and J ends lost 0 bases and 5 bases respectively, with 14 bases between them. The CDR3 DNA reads TGTGCCAGCAGCGTAGGAGGAGGGGGCGCGGAGACCCAGTACTTC. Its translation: CASSVGGGGAETQYF.

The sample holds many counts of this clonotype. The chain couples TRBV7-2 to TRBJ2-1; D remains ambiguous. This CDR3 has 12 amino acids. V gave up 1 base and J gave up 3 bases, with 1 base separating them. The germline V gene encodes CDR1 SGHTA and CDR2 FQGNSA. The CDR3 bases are TGTGCCAGCAGCTTAGACTACAATGAGCAGTTCTTC. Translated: CASSLDYNEQFF.

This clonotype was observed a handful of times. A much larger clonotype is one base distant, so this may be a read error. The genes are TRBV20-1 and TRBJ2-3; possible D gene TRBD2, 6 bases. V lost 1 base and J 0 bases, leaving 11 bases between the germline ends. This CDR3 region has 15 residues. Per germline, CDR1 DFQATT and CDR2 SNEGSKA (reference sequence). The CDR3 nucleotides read TGCAGTGCTAGAGGACAGACTAGAAGCACAGATACGCAGTATTTT. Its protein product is CSARGQTRSTDTQYF.

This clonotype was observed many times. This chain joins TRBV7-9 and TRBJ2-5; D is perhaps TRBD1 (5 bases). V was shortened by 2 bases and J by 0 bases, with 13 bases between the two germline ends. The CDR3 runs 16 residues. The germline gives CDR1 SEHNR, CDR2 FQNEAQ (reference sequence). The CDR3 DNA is TGTGCCAGCAGCTTACAGGGCTGGGCCCACCAAGAGACCCAGTACTTC. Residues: CASSLQGWAHQETQYF.

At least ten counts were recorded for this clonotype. The DNA of the CDR3 is TGTGCCAGCGAGAGCGGGGGGCCGTCTCTTTACAATGAGCAGTTCTTC. As protein: CASESGGPSLYNEQFF. The chain couples TRBV27 to TRBJ2-1, with 9 bases that match TRBD2. The length of the CDR3 is 16 residues. V shed 8 bases, J shed 4 bases, and the junction held 12 bases outside the gene matches. Germline CDR1 and CDR2: MNHEY and SMNVEV (reference sequence).

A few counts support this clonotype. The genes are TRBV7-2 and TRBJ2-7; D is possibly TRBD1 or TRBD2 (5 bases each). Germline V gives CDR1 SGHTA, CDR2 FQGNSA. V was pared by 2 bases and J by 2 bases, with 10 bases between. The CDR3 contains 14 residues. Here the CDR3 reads CASSLPGRAYEQYF. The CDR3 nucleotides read TGTGCCAGCAGCTTACCGGGACGTGCCTACGAGCAGTACTTC.

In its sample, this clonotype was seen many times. The CDR3: CASSPYDRNEKLFF. CDR3 nucleotides: TGTGCCAGCAGCCCTTACGACAGAAATGAAAAACTGTTTTTT. This chain links TRBV11-3 with TRBJ1-4; a possible D gene is TRBD1 (5 bases). CDR3 length: 14 amino acids. Trimming took 5 bases from V and 5 from J, leaving 12 bases between them. Germline values: CDR1 SGHNT, CDR2 YENEEA.

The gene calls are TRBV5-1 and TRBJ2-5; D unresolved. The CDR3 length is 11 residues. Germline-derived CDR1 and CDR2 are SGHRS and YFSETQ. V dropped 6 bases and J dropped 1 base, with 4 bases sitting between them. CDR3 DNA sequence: TGCGCCAGCACGGCCCAAGAGACCCAGTACTTC. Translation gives CASTAQETQYF. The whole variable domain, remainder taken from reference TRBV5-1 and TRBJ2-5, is KAGVTQTPRYLIKTRGQQVTLSCSPISGHRSVSWYQQTPGQGLQFLFEYFSETQRNKGNFPGRFSGRQFSNSRSEMNVSTLELGDSALYLCASTAQETQYFGPGTRLLVL.